Listed here are 17 T cell receptor beta chains from one sample, sequenced in a study of CD8+ T cells in alopecia areata. In each case, RNA was isolated and then reverse transcribed into cDNA as the sequencing template. Sequencing used immunoSEQ multiplex PCR; TCRdb keeps in-frame clones, though not all of them. The table has 180,000 or so clones, just over 65% seen once. Specimen: CD8+ T cells sorted from blood, collected at week 0. Source of these receptors: a human donor with alopecia areata.

V gene TRBV5-4 combines with J gene TRBJ2-3; 12 nucleotides align to TRBD2. The CDR3 totals 20 residues. Losses at the gene ends were 6 bases for V and 0 bases for J; bases not matched to a gene: 17. CDR1 and CDR2 from the germline V gene are SGHNT and YYREEE (reference sequence). In nucleotides, the CDR3 is TGTGCCAGCATAGCCAGGACTAGCGGGGCCCGAGGTTCTAGCACAGATACGCAGTATTTT. Residues: CASIARTSGARGSSTDTQYF.

This clone was detected only once. The rearrangement joins TRBV2 to TRBJ2-5; D gene uncertain. This CDR3 is built from 13 residues. V lost 4 bases and J 0 bases, leaving 6 bases between the germline ends. Per the germline V gene, CDR1 is SNHLY and CDR2 is FYNNEI. The CDR3 DNA is TGTGCCAGCAGTGCATATGACCAAGAGACCCAGTACTTC. Its translation is CASSAYDQETQYF.

This clone was detected a few times. The rearrangement uses TRBV4-1 and TRBJ2-6, with D uncertain. With 0 bases removed from V and 4 bases from J, the gap between germline ends came to 7 bases. The CDR3 contains 15 residues. Germline V CDR1 and CDR2: MGHRA, YSYEKL. The DNA for the CDR3 is TGCGCCAGCAGCCAAGACACGTCCGGGGCCAACGTCCTGACTTTC. Its translation is CASSQDTSGANVLTF.

The chain has TRBV2 and TRBJ2-4, with no clear D. Trimming shortened V by 4 bases and J by 2 bases, and 6 bases separated the two germline ends. From germline, CDR1 is SNHLY and CDR2 FYNNEI. This CDR3 comprises 13 residues. The CDR3 sequence: CASSGNPKNIQYF. The CDR3 coding sequence is TGTGCCAGCAGTGGGAATCCCAAAAACATTCAGTACTTC. The entire variable domain, with the rest obtained from reference TRBV2 and TRBJ2-4, is as follows: EPEVTQTPSHQVTQMGQEVILRCVPISNHLYFYWYRQILGQKVEFLVSFYNNEISEKSEIFDDQFSVERPDGSNFTLKIRSTKLEDSAMYFCASSGNPKNIQYFGAGTRLSVL.

The chain recombines TRBV7-9 with TRBJ1-2, with 7 positions matching TRBD1. The V segment lost 4 bases and the J segment 1 base; nucleotides outside the gene matches: 9. The CDR3 totals 16 residues. In germline, CDR1 is SEHNR, CDR2 FQNEAQ (reference sequence). CDR3 DNA: TGTGCCAGCAGCTCCCCGGGACAGCGATTTAACTATGGCTACACCTTC. It encodes CASSSPGQRFNYGYTF.

The chain employs TRBV15 and TRBJ2-5; the D gene is possibly TRBD1 (5 bases). The germline V gene encodes CDR1 LNHNV and CDR2 YYDKDF (reference sequence). The CDR3 is 16 amino acids. Trimming stripped 5 bases from V and 5 bases from J, with 21 bases between. The CDR3 DNA is TGTGCCACCAGCGGGGCCCCGATGGGGCCTTTGGAGACCCAGTACTTC. Translation gives CATSGAPMGPLETQYF.

Regarding this clone: A read error may produce the germline difference seen at one junction end. The gene calls are TRBV7-3 and TRBJ2-3; 8 nucleotides agree with TRBD2. Germline V lookup: CDR1 SGHTA, CDR2 FQGTGA. The CDR3 runs 14 residues. CDR3 nucleotides: TGTGCCAGCAGTTTAATAGCGGGGACAGATACGCAGTATTTT. Encoded protein: CASSLIAGTDTQYF.

The V and J genes are TRBV4-1 and TRBJ2-5; TRBD1 might be the D (6 bases). This CDR3 contains 16 residues. CDR1 and CDR2 (germline): MGHRA, YSYEKL. The germline V and J ends were trimmed by 3 bases and 5 bases, with 19 bases remaining between them. The CDR3 loop is CASSHRDTPDRETQYF. CDR3 coding DNA: TGCGCCAGCAGCCACCGGGACACCCCCGATAGGGAGACCCAGTACTTC.

This clone has a handful of counts. The chain has TRBV29-1 and TRBJ1-1; weak D call: TRBD1 (6 bases). Germline lookup yields CDR1 SQVTM and CDR2 ANQGSEA. V lost 7 bases and J lost 5, with 14 bases in between. This CDR3 region has 12 residues. CDR3 DNA sequence: TGCAGCGCCCTAAGGGGGGGGACTGAAGCTTTCTTT. As protein: CSALRGGTEAFF.

This chain joins TRBV29-1 and TRBJ2-3, with 9 positions matching TRBD1. This CDR3 has 14 residues. Trimming took 6 bases from V and 6 from J; bases not matched to a gene: 10. The germline V gene encodes CDR1 SQVTM and CDR2 ANQGSEA. The CDR3 bases are TGCAGCGTCGACGGGACAGGGTGGGGGGATACGCAGTATTTT. Its protein product is CSVDGTGWGDTQYF.

The V and J genes are TRBV25-1 and TRBJ1-6; 7 bases align to TRBD1. The CDR3 is 15 amino acids. The V gene end was trimmed by 5 bases and the J gene end by 7 bases; junction bases not matched to a gene: 8. CDR1 MGHDK and CDR2 SYGVNS come from the germline V gene. The DNA for the CDR3 is TGTGCCAGCAGTCCTGGTAGGGGGCGAAATTCACCCCTCCACTTT. Translated: CASSPGRGRNSPLHF.

The chain combines TRBV5-6 with TRBJ1-2; tentatively, D is TRBD1 (6 bases). Trimming took 4 bases from V and 7 from J, leaving 17 bases between them. The length of the CDR3 is 14 residues. Germline CDR1 is SGHDT and CDR2 is YYEEEE. This CDR3 reads CASSRGQLAGGYTF. The CDR3 DNA is TGTGCCAGCAGCAGAGGACAGCTAGCGGGTGGCTACACCTTC.

This clone was observed a handful of times. V usage is TRBV15 and J usage is TRBJ2-1; possibly TRBD2 for D (6 bases). CDR1 is LNHNV, CDR2 YYDKDF, per germline (reference sequence). Deletions cut 0 bases from V and 1 base from J, with 16 bases between. The CDR3 extends over 18 amino acids. CDR3 nucleotides: TGTGCCACCAGCAGAGATGGACCTTCCGGAGGGTCCTACAATGAGCAGTTCTTC. Its translation is CATSRDGPSGGSYNEQFF.

The V gene is TRBV5-1, the J gene TRBJ2-5; weak D call: TRBD1 (5 bases). The CDR3 loop spans 14 amino acids. Germline loops: CDR1 SGHRS, CDR2 YFSETQ. Deletions cut 3 bases from V and 3 bases from J, with 12 bases between. CDR3 nucleotide sequence: TGCGCCAGCAGCTCGGACGAAGGGGAAGAGACCCAGTACTTC. Residues: CASSSDEGEETQYF.

The V gene is TRBV7-9, the J gene TRBJ2-3; D not certain. This CDR3 is built from 13 residues. Germline values: CDR1 SEHNR, CDR2 FQNEAQ (reference sequence). V was trimmed by 1 base and J by 1 base, leaving 3 bases between them. CDR3 region: CASSLGGTDTQYF. The CDR3 region has the DNA TGTGCCAGCAGCTTAGGGGGCACAGATACGCAGTATTTT.

This clone was observed a handful of times. The chain has TRBV10-3 and TRBJ1-2; no clear D. The CDR3 has 13 residues. Looked up from germline, CDR1 is ENHRY and CDR2 is SYGVKD. Trimming left V 0 bases short and J 8 bases short, with 10 bases between. DNA for the CDR3: TGTGCCATCAGTGAGTCGTCAGTGTCCGGCTACACCTTC. Protein product: CAISESSVSGYTF.

V and J are TRBV6-5 and TRBJ2-1; 11 nucleotides align to TRBD2. The length of the CDR3 is 14 residues. Germline CDR1 MNHEY, CDR2 SVGAGI. V lost 6 bases and J lost 10; bases outside the gene matches: 8. Written as DNA, the CDR3 is TGTGCCAGCAGGGGACTAGCGGAGGAACACGAGCAGTTCTTC. Encoded protein: CASRGLAEEHEQFF.